The clone carrying this T cell receptor (beta chain) appeared a few times. The CDR3 totals 15 residues. CDR1 SNHLY and CDR2 FYNNEI come from the germline V gene. Unmatched junction bases numbered 11, after V lost 7 bases and J lost 5 bases. The source of the sample is a study of blood T cell repertoires in COVID-19. Study context: Acute-phase and convalescent COVID-19 samples originated in the United States, Italy and Spain. From T cells, B-cell-depleted T cells, or PBMCs came the material, which was cDNA or gDNA.

Authors' analysis steps: Amplification of reference gene primers was used by the study to estimate nucleated cell counts. The assay was immunoSEQ multiplex PCR, and TCRdb's table has in-frame clones only and misses some. The DNA was the basis for D and trimming; V, J and clone size are from that table. The sample shows about 200,000 clones, 65% to 90% of them seen only once. Participants classified as exposed had met a COVID-19 case within 2 weeks before study entry. The chain is built from TRBV2 and TRBJ1-1; 9 positions match TRBD1. The receptor comes from a woman under 40 who had been exposed to COVID-19. The sequenced sample was PBMCs or T cells enriched from blood (not recorded which). CDR3 region: CASTPPGTGRTEAFF. The CDR3 DNA sequence: TGTGCCAGCACGCCACCCGGGACAGGGCGTACTGAAGCTTTCTTT.